These 10 T cell receptor beta chains originate from one sample sequenced in a study of cytomegalovirus exposure and HLA in healthy donors. PCR used 60 Vbeta primers and 13 Jbeta primers. Clones were read by immunoSEQ multiplex PCR, and TCRdb kept only the in-frame ones, dropping some. The sample has 120,000 or so clones; about 74% are singletons. The sample consisted of PBMCs. Every receptor here comes from a woman in her 40s in good health and CMV-seropositive.

The rearrangement joins TRBV5-1 to TRBJ2-7; TRBD2 matches at 10 bases. This CDR3 has 16 residues. Germline V CDR1 and CDR2: SGHRS, YFSETQ. The V segment lost 4 bases and the J segment 1 base; nucleotides outside the gene matches: 8. Here the CDR3 DNA reads TGCGCCAGCAGCCCGCGGGCTAGCGGGAGATCCTACGAGCAGTACTTC. Protein sequence: CASSPRASGRSYEQYF.

The chain is built from TRBV6-5 and TRBJ2-7, with 11 bases that match TRBD2. Germline CDR1 is MNHEY and CDR2 is SVGAGI. This CDR3 comprises 15 residues. J was trimmed by 6 bases and V by 6 bases; bases with no gene match: 10. CDR3 sequence reads: CASRPRLAGSTEQYF. The CDR3 region has the DNA TGTGCCAGCAGGCCTCGACTAGCGGGGAGTACCGAGCAGTACTTC.

The chain joins TRBV5-4 to TRBJ2-3; D unclear. Trimming removed 4 bases at V and 0 bases at J, with 3 bases between. Germline V lookup: CDR1 SGHNT, CDR2 YYREEE (reference sequence). The CDR3 spans 12 residues. Here the CDR3 reads CASSQSTDTQYF. CDR3 DNA: TGTGCCAGCAGCCAAAGCACAGATACGCAGTATTTT. Using reference TRBV5-4 and TRBJ2-3 for the parts outside the CDR3, the full variable domain is ETGVTQSPTHLIKTRGQQVTLRCSSQSGHNTVSWYQQALGQGPQFIFQYYREEENGRGNFPPRFSGLQFPNYSSELNVNALELDDSALYLCASSQSTDTQYFGPGTRLTVL.

The chain has TRBV27 and TRBJ1-1; D is undetermined. The CDR3 has 14 residues. CDR1 and CDR2 from the germline V gene are MNHEY and SMNVEV (reference sequence). V dropped 6 bases and J dropped 1 base, with 12 bases sitting between them. CDR3 in DNA: TGTGCCAGCAGGTTCCTTGGGAGGAACACTGAAGCTTTCTTT. This translates into CASRFLGRNTEAFF.

This chain connects TRBV5-8 to TRBJ2-7; D may be TRBD1 (5 bases). CDR3 length: 15 amino acids. Trimming took 4 bases from V and 2 from J, leaving 16 bases between them. CDR1 is SGHTS and CDR2 is YDEGEE in the germline V gene. The CDR3 sequence is CASSRGQAGAYEQYF. CDR3 DNA: TGTGCCAGCAGCAGAGGACAAGCTGGTGCCTACGAGCAGTACTTC. The whole variable domain, remainder taken from reference TRBV5-8 and TRBJ2-7, is EAGVTQSPTHLIKTRGQQATLRCSPISGHTSVYWYQQALGLGLQFLLWYDEGEERNRGNFPPRFSGRQFPNYSSELNVNALELEDSALYLCASSRGQAGAYEQYFGPGTRLTVT.

This chain uses TRBV29-1 with TRBJ2-3; D is uncertain. The CDR3 contains 12 residues. From germline, CDR1 is SQVTM and CDR2 ANQGSEA. The V end was cut by 2 bases, the J end by 2 bases, with 5 bases between. In DNA form, the CDR3 reads TGCAGCGTTGAAAGAGACACAGATACGCAGTATTTT. Amino acid sequence: CSVERDTDTQYF.

The gene calls are TRBV27 and TRBJ2-3, with 11 bases identical to TRBD2. Losses at the gene ends were 2 bases for V and 2 bases for J; bases not matched to a gene: 9. This CDR3 comprises 18 residues. Germline CDR1 MNHEY, CDR2 SMNVEV (reference sequence). The CDR3 nucleotides are TGTGCCAGCAGTTTAGAACTTACTAGCGGGGGATACACAGATACGCAGTATTTT. Amino acid sequence: CASSLELTSGGYTDTQYF.

V gene TRBV4-3 combines with J gene TRBJ2-7, with D possibly being TRBD2 (6 bases). Trimming removed 0 bases at V and 3 bases at J, with 9 bases between. Germline V gene lookup returns CDR1 LGHNA and CDR2 YSLEER. This CDR3 has 14 amino acids. The CDR3 sequence is CASSQDRRGYEQYF. The CDR3 DNA sequence: TGCGCCAGCAGCCAAGATAGGAGGGGCTACGAGCAGTACTTC.

The chain uses TRBV4-1 and TRBJ2-5; 9 bases are shared with TRBD1. The CDR3 covers 18 residues. V gave up 0 bases and J gave up 0 bases; unmatched junction bases: 8. Germline CDR1 is MGHRA and CDR2 is YSYEKL. CDR3 region: CASSQDRTGALNQETQYF. CDR3 sequence (DNA): TGCGCCAGCAGCCAAGATCGGACAGGGGCTTTGAACCAAGAGACCCAGTACTTC.

The V and J genes are TRBV27 and TRBJ2-5; 7 positions agree with TRBD1. Trimming removed 6 bases from V and 7 bases from J; junction bases left unmatched: 11. Germline lookup yields CDR1 MNHEY and CDR2 SMNVEV (reference sequence). This CDR3 comprises 14 residues. The CDR3 nucleotides are TGTGCCAGCAGGCGTGACAGGGTCGAGGGGACCCAGTACTTC. Its protein product is CASRRDRVEGTQYF.